This T cell receptor (beta chain) stems from a study of blood T cells in healthy people across ages. This clonotype was observed a few times. The CDR3 totals 12 residues. Trimming took off 5 bases at V and 3 bases at J, with 8 bases between the two ends. Germline CDR1 reads DFQATT; CDR2 reads SNEGSKA (reference sequence). It was with a sample-barcoded 5' primer and a J-beta primer mix that a second PCR of roughly 6 to 12 cycles was run. MiXCR was run by TCRdb on the 5' RACE reads, yielding one entry per CDR3 protein. The sample has 600,000 to 1,000,000 distinct CDR3 sequences, 25% seen once; the top ten hold approximately 3.7%. These sequences were also reported in another study, on T cells of mothers and their children.

The source material was blood. The V gene is TRBV20-1, the J gene TRBJ2-1; D might be TRBD1 (5 bases). The receptor was derived from a boy younger than 18 in good health. CDR3 DNA sequence: TGCAGTGCTCGACAGAGCTACAATGAGCAGTTCTTC. Encoded protein: CSARQSYNEQFF.